Shown below are 29 T cell receptor beta chains from a single sample sequenced in a study of T cells in localized non-small cell lung cancer. TCRdb's table, derived via immunoSEQ multiplex PCR, lists solely in-frame clones and lacks some. This table holds 50,000 or so clones, about 85% found once. Here the sequenced sample was peripheral blood, taken before any cancer treatment. Receptor source: a female donor of 60 years or more with stage II squamous cell lung carcinoma.

This chain links TRBV19 with TRBJ2-3; D is perhaps TRBD1 (5 bases). The V gene lost 5 bases and the J gene lost 1 base, with 7 bases spanning the gap. The CDR3 is made up of 13 amino acids. Germline CDR1 is LNHDA and CDR2 is SQIVND (reference sequence). The CDR3 DNA follows: TGTGCCAGTAGTGGGGCCCGCACAGATACGCAGTATTTT. It codes for CASSGARTDTQYF.

The gene calls are TRBV7-2 and TRBJ2-2, with D tentatively TRBD1 or TRBD2 (6 bases each). Looked up from germline, CDR1 is SGHTA and CDR2 is FQGNSA. The CDR3 is 16 residues long. Trimming took 2 bases from V and 0 from J, leaving 10 bases between them. CDR3 residues: CASSLFRGANTGELFF. For the CDR3, the DNA is TGTGCCAGCAGCTTATTTAGGGGGGCGAACACCGGGGAGCTGTTTTTT.

The chain carries TRBV25-1 and TRBJ2-4; D could derive from TRBD1 or TRBD2 (5 bases each). V was shortened by 6 bases and J by 6 bases, with 9 bases between the two germline ends. From germline, CDR1 is MGHDK and CDR2 SYGVNS. CDR3 length: 12 amino acids. The CDR3 bases are TGTGCCAGCAGGAGTGGGGGAAACATTCAGTACTTC. It specifies CASRSGGNIQYF.

The chain joins TRBV6-5 to TRBJ2-2; TRBD1 might be the D (5 bases). CDR3 length: 16 amino acids. V shed 4 bases and J shed 6 bases, with 18 bases lying between them. Looked up from germline, CDR1 is MNHEY and CDR2 is SVGAGI. CDR3 region: CASSFVGRVKAGELFF. The CDR3 DNA follows: TGTGCCAGCAGTTTTGTGGGCAGGGTCAAGGCCGGGGAGCTGTTTTTT.

The gene calls are TRBV19 and TRBJ1-1; possibly TRBD1 for D (5 bases). The CDR3 length is 13 residues. Germline CDR1 is LNHDA and CDR2 is SQIVND (reference sequence). With 3 bases removed from V and 1 base from J, the gap between germline ends came to 6 bases. CDR3 region: CASSIDRNTEAFF. The CDR3 region has the DNA TGTGCCAGTAGTATCGACAGGAACACTGAAGCTTTCTTT.

The chain carries TRBV19 and TRBJ2-3; D uncertain. V was pared by 6 bases and J by 0 bases, with 19 bases between. The CDR3 loop spans 17 amino acids. Germline V gene data show CDR1 as LNHDA and CDR2 as SQIVND (reference sequence). The CDR3, as DNA: TGTGCCAGTAGGCGCCGGGCCTCTTCCCTGAGCACAGATACGCAGTATTTT. It specifies CASRRRASSLSTDTQYF.

The V and J genes are TRBV18 and TRBJ2-5; weak D call: TRBD2 (7 bases). CDR1 and CDR2 (germline): KGHSH, LQKENI. This CDR3 contains 15 residues. Trimming removed 2 bases from V and 5 bases from J, with 15 bases in between. The CDR3 spells CASSPRRGGDETQYF. Written as DNA, the CDR3 is TGTGCCAGCTCACCAAGGCGAGGGGGGGATGAGACCCAGTACTTC.

The chain combines TRBV9 with TRBJ1-6; 7 bases line up with TRBD1. Germline V gives CDR1 SGDLS, CDR2 YYNGEE. V lost 3 bases to trimming and J lost 7 bases; unmatched junction nucleotides: 10. The CDR3 consists of 16 residues. For the CDR3, the DNA is TGTGCCAGCAGCGCAGGGGGGGCCTTGTCCAATTCACCCCTCCACTTT. This codes for CASSAGGALSNSPLHF. Full variable domain (missing parts from reference TRBV9 and TRBJ1-6): DSGVTQTPKHLITATGQRVTLRCSPRSGDLSVYWYQQSLDQGLQFLIQYYNGEERAKGNILERFSAQQFPDLHSELNLSSLELGDSALYFCASSAGGALSNSPLHFGNGTRLTVT.

This clone was seen only a few times. The chain links TRBV5-1 to TRBJ2-2, with a weak D call TRBD1 (6 bases). V was pared by 0 bases and J by 5 bases, with 14 bases between. Germline V lookup: CDR1 SGHRS, CDR2 YFSETQ. This CDR3 spans 16 amino acids. CDR3 nucleotide sequence: TGCGCCAGCAGCTTGGTCGCAGGGACATCGACCGGGGAGCTGTTTTTT. This encodes CASSLVAGTSTGELFF.

This clone has only a few counts. The chain carries TRBV29-1 and TRBJ1-1; tentatively, D is TRBD1 (5 bases). With 4 bases removed from V and 5 bases from J, the gap between germline ends came to 14 bases. Germline V gene lookup returns CDR1 SQVTM and CDR2 ANQGSEA. This CDR3 spans 13 amino acids. The CDR3 here is CSVVGVGRTEAFF. As DNA, the CDR3 is TGCAGCGTTGTGGGTGTGGGACGAACTGAAGCTTTCTTT.

The V call is TRBV20-1, the J call TRBJ2-1; 7 bases match TRBD2. There are 11 residues in the CDR3. Germline V gene data show CDR1 as DFQATT and CDR2 as SNEGSKA (reference sequence). V lost 1 base, J lost 9 bases, and 0 bases stayed unmatched. The CDR3 region is CSARGGGEQFF. DNA of the CDR3: TGCAGTGCTAGAGGGGGGGGTGAGCAGTTCTTC.

The chain combines TRBV14 with TRBJ2-5, with 8 positions matching TRBD1. Germline V gene data show CDR1 as SGHDN and CDR2 as FVKESK. This CDR3 spans 14 amino acids. The junction had 3 bases not matched to a gene; V was cut back by 4 bases and J by 2 bases. CDR3 in amino acids: CASSRNRGQETQYF. CDR3 nucleotide sequence: TGTGCCAGCAGCCGTAACAGGGGGCAAGAGACCCAGTACTTC.

The chain has TRBV5-1 and TRBJ1-1; D not certain. The CDR3 is 13 residues long. Per germline, CDR1 SGHRS and CDR2 YFSETQ. V was clipped by 1 base and J by 3 bases, with 7 bases between them. CDR3 nucleotides: TGCGCCAGCAGCTTGTATTTGGACACTGAAGCTTTCTTT. This sequence encodes CASSLYLDTEAFF.

This rearrangement joins TRBV7-9 to TRBJ1-2; no reliable D call. V was clipped by 4 bases and J by 5 bases, with 8 bases between them. Per the germline V gene, CDR1 is SEHNR and CDR2 is FQNEAQ (reference sequence). The length of the CDR3 is 12 residues. This chain's CDR3 is CASSSQTYGYTF. DNA for the CDR3: TGTGCCAGCAGCTCTCAGACTTATGGCTACACCTTC.

The chain employs TRBV4-2 and TRBJ1-1; D unclear. The CDR3 is 15 residues long. V lost 0 bases to trimming and J lost 4 bases, with 12 bases between them. CDR1 is LGHNA, CDR2 YNFKEQ, per germline. The CDR3 region is CASSQDGRSATEAFF. DNA of the CDR3: TGTGCCAGCAGCCAAGATGGACGTTCAGCCACTGAAGCTTTCTTT.

The chain uses TRBV6-5 and TRBJ2-2, with 9 bases identical to TRBD2. The CDR3 is made up of 15 amino acids. Germline V gene sequence: CDR1 MNHEY, CDR2 SVGAGI. With 7 bases clipped from V and 7 bases from J, the junction kept 10 bases outside the gene matches. DNA for the CDR3: TGTGCCAGCATCCCCGCGGGGGGGCTGGGCGGGGAGCTGTTTTTT. It is translated as CASIPAGGLGGELFF.

The chain joins TRBV9 to TRBJ1-4; 9 nucleotides match TRBD1. CDR1 and CDR2 from the germline V gene are SGDLS and YYNGEE. This CDR3 spans 18 amino acids. V shed 4 bases and J 0 bases; nucleotides not matched to a gene: 10. The CDR3 region is CASSFTQGAGATNEKLFF. CDR3 DNA sequence: TGTGCCAGCAGCTTTACACAGGGGGCAGGTGCAACTAATGAAAAACTGTTTTTT.

This clone was recorded a few times. The chain uses TRBV20-1 and TRBJ1-3, with D unclear. This CDR3 is 11 amino acids long. The germline V and J ends were trimmed by 4 bases and 2 bases, with 3 bases remaining between them. Germline V gene sequence: CDR1 DFQATT, CDR2 SNEGSKA (reference sequence). CDR3 loop: CSATTGNTIYF. CDR3 bases: TGCAGTGCTACGACTGGAAACACCATATATTTT.

The chain has TRBV7-7 and TRBJ2-1; 10 positions agree with TRBD2. The CDR3 contains 16 residues. The ends lost 0 bases at V and 8 bases at J; junction bases unmatched: 7. Per the germline V gene, CDR1 is SSHAT and CDR2 is FNYEAQ (reference sequence). CDR3 DNA: TGTGCCAGCAGCTTAGCACCAAGCGGGGGGGCTGATGAGCAGTTCTTC. It is translated as CASSLAPSGGADEQFF.

The table lists this clone with a count of one. The chain uses TRBV18 and TRBJ2-7; 9 bases map to TRBD1. Looked up from germline, CDR1 is KGHSH and CDR2 is LQKENI. There are 15 residues in the CDR3. J gave up 3 bases and V 0 bases, and 3 bases lay outside the gene matches. This CDR3 is CASSPPRTGDYEQYF. Written as DNA, the CDR3 is TGTGCCAGCTCACCACCCAGGACAGGGGACTACGAGCAGTACTTC. Filled out from reference TRBV18 and TRBJ2-7, the complete variable domain reads NAGVMQNPRHLVRRRGQEARLRCSPMKGHSHVYWYRQLPEEGLKFMVYLQKENIIDESGMPKERFSAEFPKEGPSILRIQQVVRGDSAAYFCASSPPRTGDYEQYFGPGTRLTVT.

The gene calls are TRBV6-5 and TRBJ2-5; 13 bases match TRBD2. The germline V gene encodes CDR1 MNHEY and CDR2 SVGAGI. V gave up 8 bases and J gave up 5 bases; unmatched junction bases: 5. The CDR3 is 14 residues long. The CDR3 region has the DNA TGTGCCAGCCGGACTAGCGGGGGTAGGGAGACCCAGTACTTC. It specifies CASRTSGGRETQYF.

Only a few counts were recorded for this clone. The CDR3: CASSPDFNTEAFF. CDR3 in DNA: TGTGCCAGCAGCCCAGACTTCAACACTGAAGCTTTCTTT. This chain connects TRBV28 to TRBJ1-1; D is unresolved. In germline, CDR1 is MDHEN, CDR2 SYDVKM. The CDR3 extends over 13 amino acids. V was clipped by 6 bases and J by 2 bases, with 10 bases between them.

The chain employs TRBV27 and TRBJ1-2; no clear D. Deletions cut 6 bases from V and 7 bases from J, with 18 bases between. Germline CDR1 reads MNHEY; CDR2 reads SMNVEV (reference sequence). The CDR3 runs 14 residues. CDR3 sequence reads: CASSLSDRVSGYTF. DNA for the CDR3: TGTGCCAGCAGCCTGAGCGACCGGGTCTCTGGCTACACCTTC.

The CDR3 reads CASSLDLTASGYTF. In nucleotides, the CDR3 is TGTGCCAGCAGCTTAGATCTAACGGCGAGTGGCTACACCTTC. The J gene is TRBJ1-2, the V gene TRBV11-2; the D is unclear. V lost 0 bases to trimming and J lost 7 bases, with 12 bases between them. There are 14 residues in the CDR3. The V gene's germline CDR1 is SGHAT and CDR2 FQNNGV. The whole variable domain, remainder taken from reference TRBV11-2 and TRBJ1-2, is EAGVAQSPRYKIIEKRQSVAFWCNPISGHATLYWYQQILGQGPKLLIQFQNNGVVDDSQLPKDRFSAERLKGVDSTLKIQPAKLEDSAVYLCASSLDLTASGYTFGSGTRLTVV.

The V and J genes are TRBV19 and TRBJ1-1; D is ambiguous. Germline V gene data show CDR1 as LNHDA and CDR2 as SQIVND (reference sequence). The germline V and J ends were trimmed by 5 bases and 0 bases, with 7 bases remaining between them. There are 13 residues in the CDR3. The CDR3 loop is CASSAVMNTEAFF. The CDR3 region has the DNA TGTGCCAGTAGTGCTGTCATGAACACTGAAGCTTTCTTT. Full variable domain (rest looked up from reference TRBV19 and TRBJ1-1): DGGITQSPKYLFRKEGQNVTLSCEQNLNHDAMYWYRQDPGQGLRLIYYSQIVNDFQKGDIAEGYSVSREKKESFPLTVTSAQKNPTAFYLCASSAVMNTEAFFGQGTRLTVV.

The chain recombines TRBV5-1 with TRBJ1-1, with D possibly being TRBD1 (5 bases). Germline V CDR1 and CDR2: SGHRS, YFSETQ. V lost 4 bases and J lost 3, with 16 bases in between. This CDR3 has 15 residues. DNA of the CDR3: TGCGCCAGCAGCCCCGATGGGGACCTCGACACTGAAGCTTTCTTT. This sequence encodes CASSPDGDLDTEAFF.

V and J are TRBV19 and TRBJ1-3; weak D call: TRBD1 (5 bases). Germline V gene lookup returns CDR1 LNHDA and CDR2 SQIVND (reference sequence). This CDR3 spans 16 amino acids. Trimming removed 5 bases from V and 0 bases from J, with 14 bases in between. The CDR3, as DNA: TGTGCCAGTAGTTCTTTTCCAGGGTTCTCTGGAAACACCATATATTTT. This encodes CASSSFPGFSGNTIYF. Using reference TRBV19 and TRBJ1-3 for the parts outside the CDR3, the full variable domain is DGGITQSPKYLFRKEGQNVTLSCEQNLNHDAMYWYRQDPGQGLRLIYYSQIVNDFQKGDIAEGYSVSREKKESFPLTVTSAQKNPTAFYLCASSSFPGFSGNTIYFGEGSWLTVV.

V usage is TRBV6-5 and J usage is TRBJ2-3; D remains ambiguous. The V gene's germline CDR1 is MNHEY and CDR2 SVGAGI. CDR3 length: 13 residues. Deletions cut 4 bases from V and 0 bases from J, with 5 bases between. CDR3 in amino acids: CASSSYSTDTQYF. The CDR3 bases are TGTGCCAGCAGTTCGTACAGCACAGATACGCAGTATTTT.

This chain uses TRBV11-1 with TRBJ1-1, with a tentative D call TRBD1 (6 bases). The germline CDR1 and CDR2 sequences are SGHAT and FQDESV (reference sequence). The ends were cut back, 5 bases at V and 1 base at J, with 17 bases in the middle. The CDR3 sequence is 16 residues long. CDR3 nucleotides: TGTGCCAGCAGCCTAACAGGGAGCGAAAGGAACACTGAAGCTTTCTTT. Translation gives CASSLTGSERNTEAFF. Combining the CDR3 with reference TRBV11-1 and TRBJ1-1 gives the whole variable domain EAEVAQSPRYKITEKSQAVAFWCDPISGHATLYWYRQILGQGPELLVQFQDESVVDDSQLPKDRFSAERLKGVDSTLKIQPAELGDSAMYLCASSLTGSERNTEAFFGQGTRLTVV.